This entry features one T cell receptor (beta chain) sequence. Its antigen is not yet known. Base-call qualities are not available, and no considerably larger clone is one nucleotide away. The library was obtained by the immunoSEQ multiplex PCR assay. TCRdb limited this immuneACCESS table to in-frame rearrangements with V and J called. A share of clones is missing; checked studies link under half to unresolved V genes, and the rest is unexplained. The sample table contains approximately 170,000 clones; only one count was recorded for 90% to 95% of them. Jointly, the top ten make up more than 1.3% of the sample. Looking up the germline V gene (reference sequence) yields CDR1 SEHNR and CDR2 FQNEAQ. Trimming costs V 1 base and J 5 bases, and their ends lie 12 bases apart. From its cysteine to its phenylalanine, the CDR3 spans 15 amino acids. Only the CDR3 region is kept as DNA, spanning 45 bases read in frame from base 1.

The data were obtained in a study of control samples from healthy donors and cancer patients (dated by TCRdb to about 2020). The TCR originated in a young man in good health. The V and J genes are TRBV7-9 and TRBJ2-1; the D gene cannot be named for sure. The sequenced sample was blood. CDR3 sequence: CASSLEKSQDNEQFF. The bases read TGTGCCAGCAGCTTAGAAAAGAGCCAGGACAATGAGCAGTTCTTC.